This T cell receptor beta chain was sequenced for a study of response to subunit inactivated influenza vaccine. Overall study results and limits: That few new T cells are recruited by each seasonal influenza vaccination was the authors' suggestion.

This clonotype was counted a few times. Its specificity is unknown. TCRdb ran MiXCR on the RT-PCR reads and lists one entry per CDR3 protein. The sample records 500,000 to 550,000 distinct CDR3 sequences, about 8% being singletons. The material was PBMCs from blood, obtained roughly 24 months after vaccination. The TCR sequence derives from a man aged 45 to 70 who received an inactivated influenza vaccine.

DNA for the CDR3: TGTGCCAGCAGCCATGAGAGCTCTGGGGCCAACGTCCTGACTTTC. Translation: CASSHESSGANVLTF. The gene calls are TRBV12-3 or TRBV12-4 and TRBJ2-6; D gene ambiguous. This CDR3 region has 15 residues. The ends were cut back, 6 bases at V and 0 bases at J, with 9 bases in the middle.